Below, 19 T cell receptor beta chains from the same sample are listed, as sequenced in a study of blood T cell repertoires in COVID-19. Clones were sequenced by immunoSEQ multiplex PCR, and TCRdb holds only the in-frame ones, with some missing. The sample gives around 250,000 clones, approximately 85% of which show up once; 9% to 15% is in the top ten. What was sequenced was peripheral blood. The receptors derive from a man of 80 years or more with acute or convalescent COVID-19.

This CDR3 reads CASSGQTGRTEAFF. As DNA, the CDR3 is TGTGCCAGCAGCGGGCAGACAGGGAGAACTGAAGCTTTCTTT. The rearrangement links TRBV5-8 to TRBJ1-1, with 7 bases aligning to TRBD1. The CDR3 is made up of 14 amino acids. Trimming removed 4 bases from V and 5 bases from J; junction bases left unmatched: 8. Per germline, CDR1 SGHTS and CDR2 YDEGEE.

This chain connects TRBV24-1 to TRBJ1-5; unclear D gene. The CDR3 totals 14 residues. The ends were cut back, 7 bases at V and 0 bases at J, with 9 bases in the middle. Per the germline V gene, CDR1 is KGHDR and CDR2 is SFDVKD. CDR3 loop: CATSEDYSNQPQHF. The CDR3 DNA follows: TGTGCCACCAGCGAGGATTATAGCAATCAGCCCCAGCATTTT.

CDR3 sequence: CASSRPGHRKTEAFF. CDR3 bases: TGTGCCAGCAGTCGCCCGGGACACCGCAAGACTGAAGCTTTCTTT. The V gene is TRBV27, the J gene TRBJ1-1, with D maybe TRBD1 (6 bases). Between the trimmed V and J ends, which lost 5 bases and 5 bases, there was a span of 18 bases. Germline V gene data show CDR1 as MNHEY and CDR2 as SMNVEV (reference sequence). The CDR3 totals 15 residues.

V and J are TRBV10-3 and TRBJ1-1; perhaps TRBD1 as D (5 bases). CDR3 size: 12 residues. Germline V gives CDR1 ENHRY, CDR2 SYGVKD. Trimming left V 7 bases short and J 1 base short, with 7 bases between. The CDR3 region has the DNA TGTGCCATCAAGACAGAGAACACTGAAGCTTTCTTT. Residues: CAIKTENTEAFF.

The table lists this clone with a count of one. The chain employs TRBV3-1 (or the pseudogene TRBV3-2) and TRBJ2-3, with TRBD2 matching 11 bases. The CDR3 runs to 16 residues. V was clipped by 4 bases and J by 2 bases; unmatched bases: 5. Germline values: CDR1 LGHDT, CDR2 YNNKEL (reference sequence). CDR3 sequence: CASSLLSGGVTDTQYF. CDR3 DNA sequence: TGTGCCAGCAGCCTCCTTAGCGGGGGGGTCACAGATACGCAGTATTTT.

The CDR3 region is CASNDLSGAHEQYF. The CDR3 DNA sequence: TGTGCCAGCAATGACCTCTCAGGGGCCCACGAGCAGTACTTC. This chain links TRBV27 with TRBJ2-7; maybe TRBD1 (6 bases). The V end lost 7 bases, the J end lost 5 bases, and 18 bases lay between the germline ends. The CDR3 consists of 14 residues. The V gene's germline CDR1 is MNHEY and CDR2 SMNVEV (reference sequence).

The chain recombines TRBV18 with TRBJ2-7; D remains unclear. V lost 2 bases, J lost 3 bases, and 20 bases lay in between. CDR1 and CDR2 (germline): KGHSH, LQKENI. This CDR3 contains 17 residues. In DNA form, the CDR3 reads TGTGCCAGCTCACCAGTTATCATTAGAGGCATGATCTACGAGCAGTACTTC. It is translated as CASSPVIIRGMIYEQYF.

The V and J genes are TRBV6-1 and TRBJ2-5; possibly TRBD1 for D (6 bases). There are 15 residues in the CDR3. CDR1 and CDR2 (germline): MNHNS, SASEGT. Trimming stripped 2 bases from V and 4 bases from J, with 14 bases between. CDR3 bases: TGTGCCAGCAGTGAATTGAGGGGGATTGGAGAGACCCAGTACTTC. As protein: CASSELRGIGETQYF.

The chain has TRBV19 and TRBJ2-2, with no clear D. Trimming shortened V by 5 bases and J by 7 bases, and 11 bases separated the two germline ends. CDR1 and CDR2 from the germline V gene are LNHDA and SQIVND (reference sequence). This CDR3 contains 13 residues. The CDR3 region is CASSAQGVGELFF. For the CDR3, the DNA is TGTGCCAGTAGTGCCCAAGGAGTCGGGGAGCTGTTTTTT.

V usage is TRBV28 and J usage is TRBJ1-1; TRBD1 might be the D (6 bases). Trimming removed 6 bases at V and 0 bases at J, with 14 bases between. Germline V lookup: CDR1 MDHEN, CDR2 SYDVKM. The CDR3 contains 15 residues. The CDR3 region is CASRRGGRMNTEAFF. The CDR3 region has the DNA TGTGCCAGCAGGAGAGGGGGTCGGATGAACACTGAAGCTTTCTTT.

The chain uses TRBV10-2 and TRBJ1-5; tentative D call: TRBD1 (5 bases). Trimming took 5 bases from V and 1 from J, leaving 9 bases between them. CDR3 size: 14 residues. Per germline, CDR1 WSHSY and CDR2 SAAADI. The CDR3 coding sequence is TGCGCCAGCAGTTTGACAGTCAGCAATCAGCCCCAGCATTTT. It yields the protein CASSLTVSNQPQHF.

The CDR3 here is CASSFQTSAAGEQYF. The CDR3 bases are TGTGCCAGCAGTTTCCAGACTAGCGCGGCGGGGGAGCAGTACTTC. V usage is TRBV6-6 and J usage is TRBJ2-7; 8 bases align to TRBD2. The J segment lost 7 bases and the V segment lost 4 bases, leaving 12 bases of the junction unmatched. CDR1 is MNHNY and CDR2 is SVGAGI in the germline V gene (reference sequence). The CDR3 spans 15 residues.

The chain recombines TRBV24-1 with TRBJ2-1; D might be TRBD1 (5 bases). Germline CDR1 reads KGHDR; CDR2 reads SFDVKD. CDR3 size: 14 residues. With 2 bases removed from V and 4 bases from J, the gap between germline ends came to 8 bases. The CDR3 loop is CATSDWGRYNEQFF. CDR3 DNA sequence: TGTGCCACCAGTGATTGGGGCCGGTACAATGAGCAGTTCTTC.

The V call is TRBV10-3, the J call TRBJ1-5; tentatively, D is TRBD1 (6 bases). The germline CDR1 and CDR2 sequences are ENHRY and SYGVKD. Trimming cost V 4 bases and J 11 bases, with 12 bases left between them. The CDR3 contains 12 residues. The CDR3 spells CAISGEGGAQHF. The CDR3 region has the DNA TGTGCCATCAGTGGAGAAGGGGGGGCCCAGCATTTT.

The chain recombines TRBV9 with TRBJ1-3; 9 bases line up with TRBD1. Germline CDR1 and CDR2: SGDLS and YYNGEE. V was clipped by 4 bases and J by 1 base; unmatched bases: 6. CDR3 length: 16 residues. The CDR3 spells CASSSGQGVSGNTIYF. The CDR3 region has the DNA TGTGCCAGCAGCTCGGGACAGGGTGTGTCTGGAAACACCATATATTTT.

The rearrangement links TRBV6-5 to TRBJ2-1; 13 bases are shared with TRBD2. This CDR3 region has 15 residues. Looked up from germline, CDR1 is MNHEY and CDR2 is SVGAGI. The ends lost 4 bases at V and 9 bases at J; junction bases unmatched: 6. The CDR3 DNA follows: TGTGCCAGCAGTTCCTGGACTAGCGGGAGTATTGAGCAGTTCTTC. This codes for CASSSWTSGSIEQFF.

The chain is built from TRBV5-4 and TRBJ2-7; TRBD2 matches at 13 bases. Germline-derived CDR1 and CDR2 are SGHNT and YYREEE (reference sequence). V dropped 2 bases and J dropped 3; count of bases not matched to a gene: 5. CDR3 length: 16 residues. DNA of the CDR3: TGTGCCAGCAGCTTAGGAGGACTAGCGGGGGACTACGAGCAGTACTTC. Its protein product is CASSLGGLAGDYEQYF.

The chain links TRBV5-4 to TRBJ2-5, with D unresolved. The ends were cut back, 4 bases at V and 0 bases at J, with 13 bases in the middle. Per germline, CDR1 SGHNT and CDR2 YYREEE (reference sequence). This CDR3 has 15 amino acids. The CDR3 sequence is CASSLTLRDQETQYF. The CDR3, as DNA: TGTGCCAGCAGCCTGACTCTCCGGGACCAAGAGACCCAGTACTTC.

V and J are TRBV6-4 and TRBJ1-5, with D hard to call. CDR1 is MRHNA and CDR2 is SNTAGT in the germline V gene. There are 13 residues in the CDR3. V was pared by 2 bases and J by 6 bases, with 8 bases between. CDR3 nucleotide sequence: TGTGCCAGCAGTGACCACGCCGGTCAGCCCCAGCATTTT. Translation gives CASSDHAGQPQHF.